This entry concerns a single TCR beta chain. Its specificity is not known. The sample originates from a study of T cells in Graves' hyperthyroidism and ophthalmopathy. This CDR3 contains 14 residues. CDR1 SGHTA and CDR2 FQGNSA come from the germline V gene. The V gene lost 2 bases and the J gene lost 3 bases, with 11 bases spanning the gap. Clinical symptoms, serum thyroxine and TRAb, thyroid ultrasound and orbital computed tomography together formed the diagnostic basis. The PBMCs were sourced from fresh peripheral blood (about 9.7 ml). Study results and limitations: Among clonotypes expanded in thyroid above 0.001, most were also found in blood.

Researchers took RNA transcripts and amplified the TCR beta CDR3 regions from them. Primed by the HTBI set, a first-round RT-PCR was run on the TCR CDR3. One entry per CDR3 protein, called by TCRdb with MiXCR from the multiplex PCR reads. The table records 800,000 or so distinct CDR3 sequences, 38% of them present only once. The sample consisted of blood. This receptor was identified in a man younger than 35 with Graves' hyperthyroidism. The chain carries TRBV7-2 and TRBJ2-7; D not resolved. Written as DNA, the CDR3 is TGTGCCAGCAGCTTACGCGGACCCAACTACGAGCAGTACTTC. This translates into CASSLRGPNYEQYF.